This T cell receptor (beta chain) was retrieved from a study of OX40 agonist ivuxolimab in advanced cancers. Across the study: Three individuals attained partial responses, comprising one hepatocellular carcinoma case and two cutaneous melanoma cases.

Note on this clone: Its antigen is undetermined.

J gave up 4 bases and V 6 bases, and 6 bases lay outside the gene matches. The CDR3 totals 15 residues. CDR1 is SNHLY and CDR2 is FYNNEI in the germline V gene. Clones were read by immunoSEQ multiplex PCR, and TCRdb kept only the in-frame ones, dropping some. Altogether roughly 120,000 clones are present, roughly nine tenths being singletons, with the ten largest covering 0.55%. Study observations and caveats: CD8+ T cells were the subset that, on average, had more expanded clones than CD4+. The authors did not determine the antigen specificity of the expanded peripheral T cells.

Sequencing used CD4+ or CD8+ T cells sorted from blood, obtained in a trial of the OX40 agonist ivuxolimab. The genes are TRBV2 and TRBJ2-5; 12 bases align to TRBD2. The origin of this receptor is an adult with an advanced solid tumor such as melanoma, head and neck, liver or kidney cancer. The CDR3 is CASRPGLAGRETQYF. The CDR3 bases are TGTGCCAGCAGACCCGGACTAGCGGGGAGAGAGACCCAGTACTTC.